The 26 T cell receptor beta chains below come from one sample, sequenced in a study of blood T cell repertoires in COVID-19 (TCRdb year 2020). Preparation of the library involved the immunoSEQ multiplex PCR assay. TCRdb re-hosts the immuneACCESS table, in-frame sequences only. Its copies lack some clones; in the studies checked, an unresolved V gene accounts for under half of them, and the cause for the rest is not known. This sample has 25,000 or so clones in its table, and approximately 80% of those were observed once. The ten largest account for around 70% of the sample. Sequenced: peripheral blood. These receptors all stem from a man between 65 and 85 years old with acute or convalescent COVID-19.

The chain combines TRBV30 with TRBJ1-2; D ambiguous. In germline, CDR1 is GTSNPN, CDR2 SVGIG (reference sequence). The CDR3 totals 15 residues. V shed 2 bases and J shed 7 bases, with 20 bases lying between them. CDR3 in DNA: TGTGCCTGGAGTTTCGAGCCCCGATTGACGGGTGGCTACACCTTC. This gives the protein CAWSFEPRLTGGYTF. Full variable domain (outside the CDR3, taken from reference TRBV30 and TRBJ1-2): SQTIHQWPATLVQPVGSPLSLECTVEGTSNPNLYWYRQAAGRGLQLLFYSVGIGQISSEVPQNLSASRPQDRQFILSSKKLLLSDSGFYLCAWSFEPRLTGGYTFGSGTRLTVV.

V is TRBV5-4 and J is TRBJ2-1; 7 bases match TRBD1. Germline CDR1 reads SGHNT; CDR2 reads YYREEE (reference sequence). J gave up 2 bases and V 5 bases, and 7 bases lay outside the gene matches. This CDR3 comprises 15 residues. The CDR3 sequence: CASRHTGEPYNEQFF. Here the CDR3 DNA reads TGTGCCAGCAGACATACAGGGGAGCCCTACAATGAGCAGTTCTTC.

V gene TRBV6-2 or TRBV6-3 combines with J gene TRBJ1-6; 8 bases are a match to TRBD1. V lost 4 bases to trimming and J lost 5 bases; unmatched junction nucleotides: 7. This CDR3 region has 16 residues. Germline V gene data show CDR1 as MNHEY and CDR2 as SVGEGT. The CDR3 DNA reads TGTGCCAGCAGTTCCTCTCCGGGACAGGATAATTCACCCCTCCACTTT. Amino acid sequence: CASSSSPGQDNSPLHF.

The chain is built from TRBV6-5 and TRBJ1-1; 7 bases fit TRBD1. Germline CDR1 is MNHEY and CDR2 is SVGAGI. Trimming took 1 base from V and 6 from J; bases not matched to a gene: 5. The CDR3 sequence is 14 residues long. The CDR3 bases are TGTGCCAGCAGTTACTGGCAGGGGGGTTCTGAAGCTTTCTTT. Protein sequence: CASSYWQGGSEAFF.

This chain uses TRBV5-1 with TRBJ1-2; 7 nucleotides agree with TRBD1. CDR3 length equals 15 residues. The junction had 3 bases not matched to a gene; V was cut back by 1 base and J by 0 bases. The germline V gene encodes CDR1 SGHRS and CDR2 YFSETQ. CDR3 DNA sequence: TGCGCCAGCAGCTTGCAGGGGGACTCTAACTATGGCTACACCTTC. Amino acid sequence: CASSLQGDSNYGYTF.

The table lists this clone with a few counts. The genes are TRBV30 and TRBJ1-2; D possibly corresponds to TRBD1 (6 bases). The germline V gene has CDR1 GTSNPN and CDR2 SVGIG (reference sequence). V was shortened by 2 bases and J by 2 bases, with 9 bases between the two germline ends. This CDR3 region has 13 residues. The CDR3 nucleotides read TGTGCCTGGAGTTTCACAGGGAACTATGGCTACACCTTC. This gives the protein CAWSFTGNYGYTF.

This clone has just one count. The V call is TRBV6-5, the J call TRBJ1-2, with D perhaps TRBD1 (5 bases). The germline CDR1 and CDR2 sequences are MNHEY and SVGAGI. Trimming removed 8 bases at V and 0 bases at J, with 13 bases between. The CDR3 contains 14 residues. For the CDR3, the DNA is TGTGCCAGCTCCACTGACAGAGCTAACTATGGCTACACCTTC. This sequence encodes CASSTDRANYGYTF.

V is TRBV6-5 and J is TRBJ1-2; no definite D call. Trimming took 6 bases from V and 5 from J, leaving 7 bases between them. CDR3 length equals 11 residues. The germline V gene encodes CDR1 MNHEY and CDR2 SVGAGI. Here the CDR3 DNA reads TGTGCCAGCAGGGTCGGGTATGGCTACACCTTC. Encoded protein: CASRVGYGYTF.

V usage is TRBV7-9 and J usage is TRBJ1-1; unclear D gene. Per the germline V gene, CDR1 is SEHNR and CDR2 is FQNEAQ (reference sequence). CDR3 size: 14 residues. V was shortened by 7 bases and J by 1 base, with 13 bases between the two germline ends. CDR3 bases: TGTGCCAGCATCGGTACCGGGGAGAACACTGAAGCTTTCTTT. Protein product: CASIGTGENTEAFF. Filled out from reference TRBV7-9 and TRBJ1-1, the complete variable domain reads DTGVSQNPRHKITKRGQNVTFRCDPISEHNRLYWYRQTLGQGPEFLTYFQNEAQLEKSRLLSDRFSAERPKGSFSTLEIQRTEQGDSAMYLCASIGTGENTEAFFGQGTRLTVV.

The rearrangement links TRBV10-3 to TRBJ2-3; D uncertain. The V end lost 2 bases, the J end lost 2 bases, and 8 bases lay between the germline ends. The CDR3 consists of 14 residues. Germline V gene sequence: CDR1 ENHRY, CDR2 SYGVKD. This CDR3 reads CAISEAPDTDTQYF. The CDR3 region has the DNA TGTGCCATCAGTGAGGCTCCAGACACAGATACGCAGTATTTT.

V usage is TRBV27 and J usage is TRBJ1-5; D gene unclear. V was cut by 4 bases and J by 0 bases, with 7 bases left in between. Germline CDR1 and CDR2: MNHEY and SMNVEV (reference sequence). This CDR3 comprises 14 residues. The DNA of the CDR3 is TGTGCCAGCAGTTCGGGATATAGCAATCAGCCCCAGCATTTT. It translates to CASSSGYSNQPQHF.

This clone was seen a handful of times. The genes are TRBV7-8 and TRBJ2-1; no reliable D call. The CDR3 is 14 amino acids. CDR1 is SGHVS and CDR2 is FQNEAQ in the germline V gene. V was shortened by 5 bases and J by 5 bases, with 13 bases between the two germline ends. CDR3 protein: CASSPFRLHNEQFF. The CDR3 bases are TGTGCCAGCAGCCCTTTTCGACTTCACAATGAGCAGTTCTTC.

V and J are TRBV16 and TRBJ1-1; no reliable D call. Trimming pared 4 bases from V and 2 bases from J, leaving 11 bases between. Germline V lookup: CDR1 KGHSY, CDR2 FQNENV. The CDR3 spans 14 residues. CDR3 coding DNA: TGTGCCAGCAGCCCCAGTCGGGTTAACACTGAAGCTTTCTTT. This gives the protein CASSPSRVNTEAFF.

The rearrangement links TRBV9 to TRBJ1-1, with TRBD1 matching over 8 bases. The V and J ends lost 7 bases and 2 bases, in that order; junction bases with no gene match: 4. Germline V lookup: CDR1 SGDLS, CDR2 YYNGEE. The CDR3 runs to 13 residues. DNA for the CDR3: TGTGCCAGCGGGGACAGGTTAAACACTGAAGCTTTCTTT. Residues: CASGDRLNTEAFF.

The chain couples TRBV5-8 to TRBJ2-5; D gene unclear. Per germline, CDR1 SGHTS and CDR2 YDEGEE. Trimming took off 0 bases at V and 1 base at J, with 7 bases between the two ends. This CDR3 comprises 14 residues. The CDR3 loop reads CASSLGAVQETQYF. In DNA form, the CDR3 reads TGTGCCAGCAGCTTGGGGGCTGTCCAAGAGACCCAGTACTTC. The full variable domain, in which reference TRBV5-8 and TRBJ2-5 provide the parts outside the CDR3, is EAGVTQSPTHLIKTRGQQATLRCSPISGHTSVYWYQQALGLGLQFLLWYDEGEERNRGNFPPRFSGRQFPNYSSELNVNALELEDSALYLCASSLGAVQETQYFGPGTRLLVL.

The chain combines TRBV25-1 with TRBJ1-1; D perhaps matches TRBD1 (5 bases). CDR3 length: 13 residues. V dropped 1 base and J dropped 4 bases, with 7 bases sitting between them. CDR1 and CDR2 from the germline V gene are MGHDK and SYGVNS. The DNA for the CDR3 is TGTGCCAGCAGTGAATCCGGGGGCACTGAAGCTTTCTTT. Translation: CASSESGGTEAFF. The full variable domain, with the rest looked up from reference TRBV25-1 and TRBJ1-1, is EADIYQTPRYLVIGTGKKITLECSQTMGHDKMYWYQQDPGMELHLIHYSYGVNSTEKGDLSSESTVSRIRTEHFPLTLESARPSHTSQYLCASSESGGTEAFFGQGTRLTVV.

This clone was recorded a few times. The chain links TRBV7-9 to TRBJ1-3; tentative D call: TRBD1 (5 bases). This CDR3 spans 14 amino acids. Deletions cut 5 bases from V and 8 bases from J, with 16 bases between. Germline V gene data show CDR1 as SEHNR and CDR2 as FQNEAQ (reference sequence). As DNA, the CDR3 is TGTGCCAGCAGCAACCTTTCACGCAGGGACACCATATATTTT. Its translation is CASSNLSRRDTIYF.

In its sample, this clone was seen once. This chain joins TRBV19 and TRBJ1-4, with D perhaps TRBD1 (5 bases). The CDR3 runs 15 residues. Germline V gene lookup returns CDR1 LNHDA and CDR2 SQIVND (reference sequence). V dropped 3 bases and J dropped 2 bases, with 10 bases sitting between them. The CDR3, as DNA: TGTGCCAGTAGTATCCAGGGTGGGACTAATGAAAAACTGTTTTTT. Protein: CASSIQGGTNEKLFF.

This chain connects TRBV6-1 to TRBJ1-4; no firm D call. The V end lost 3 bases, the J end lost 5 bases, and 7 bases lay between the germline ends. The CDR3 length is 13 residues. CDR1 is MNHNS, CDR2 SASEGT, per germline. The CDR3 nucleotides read TGTGCCAGCAGTGATCAGAAGAATGAAAAACTGTTTTTT. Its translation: CASSDQKNEKLFF.

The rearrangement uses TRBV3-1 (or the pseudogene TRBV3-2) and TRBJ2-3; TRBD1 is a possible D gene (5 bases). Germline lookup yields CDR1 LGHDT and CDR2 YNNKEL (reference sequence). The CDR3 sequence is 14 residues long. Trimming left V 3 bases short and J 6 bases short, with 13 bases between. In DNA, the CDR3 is TGTGCCAGCAGCCAGGGGCCCGGCTTGGATACGCAGTATTTT. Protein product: CASSQGPGLDTQYF.

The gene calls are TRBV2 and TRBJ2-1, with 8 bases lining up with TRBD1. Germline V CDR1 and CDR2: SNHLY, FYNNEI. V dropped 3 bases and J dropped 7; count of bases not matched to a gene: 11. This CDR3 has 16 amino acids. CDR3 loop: CASSDSWQGARNEQFF. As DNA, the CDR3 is TGTGCCAGCAGTGATTCGTGGCAGGGGGCTCGGAATGAGCAGTTCTTC.

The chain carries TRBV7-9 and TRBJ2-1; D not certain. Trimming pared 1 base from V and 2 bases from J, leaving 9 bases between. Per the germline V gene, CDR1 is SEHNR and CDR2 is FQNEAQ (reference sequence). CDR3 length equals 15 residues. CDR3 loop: CASSLGRSTYNEQFF. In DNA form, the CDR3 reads TGTGCCAGCAGCTTAGGCAGGTCGACCTACAATGAGCAGTTCTTC.

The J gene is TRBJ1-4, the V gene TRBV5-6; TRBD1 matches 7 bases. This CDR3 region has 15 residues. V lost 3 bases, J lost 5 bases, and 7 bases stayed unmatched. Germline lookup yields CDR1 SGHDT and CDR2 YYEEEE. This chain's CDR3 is CASSSLQGTNEKLFF. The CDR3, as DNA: TGTGCCAGCAGCTCGTTACAGGGGACGAATGAAAAACTGTTTTTT.

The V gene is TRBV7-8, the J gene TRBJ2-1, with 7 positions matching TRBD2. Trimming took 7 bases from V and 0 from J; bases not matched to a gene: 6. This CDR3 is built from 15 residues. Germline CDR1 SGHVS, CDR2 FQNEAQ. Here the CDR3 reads CASTLTGGSYNEQFF. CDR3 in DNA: TGTGCCAGCACCCTTACGGGGGGCTCCTACAATGAGCAGTTCTTC.

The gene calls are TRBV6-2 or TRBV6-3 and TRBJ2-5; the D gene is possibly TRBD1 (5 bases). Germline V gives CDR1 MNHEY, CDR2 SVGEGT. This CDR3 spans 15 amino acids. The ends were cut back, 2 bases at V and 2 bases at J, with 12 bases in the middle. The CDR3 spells CASSYPRTSQETQYF. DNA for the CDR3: TGTGCCAGCAGTTACCCGAGGACATCTCAAGAGACCCAGTACTTC.

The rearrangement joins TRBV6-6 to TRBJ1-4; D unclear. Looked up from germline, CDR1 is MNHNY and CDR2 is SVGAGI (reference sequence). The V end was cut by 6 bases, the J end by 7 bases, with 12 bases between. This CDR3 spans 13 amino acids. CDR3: CASRQREGEKLFF. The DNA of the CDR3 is TGTGCCAGCAGACAGCGGGAGGGTGAAAAACTGTTTTTT.